The rows below give T cell receptor delta chains drawn from one sample of a study of gammadelta T cells in human blood. With CATT, TCRdb re-called clones from the RT-PCR reads. The table has 960 or so delta-chain clones, roughly 20% seen once. The sequenced sample was Vgamma9Vdelta2 gamma-delta T cells from fetal blood. Receptors were obtained from a human fetus. The CDR3 runs from the conserved cysteine through the conserved F or W. D genes are given only for firm matches. Size values are once, few and many counts, or a class for expanded clones, and some rows have none.

j_gene: TRDJ3; v_gene: TRDV2; d_gene: TRDD3; abundance: large; CDR3aa: CACDKLGESSWDTRQMFF; CDR3nt: TGTGCCTGTGACAAACTGGGGGAGAGCTCCTGGGACACCCGACAGATGTTTTTC
j_gene: TRDJ2; v_gene: TRDV2; d_gene: TRDD3; abundance: large; CDR3aa: CACPTGGYKTTAQLFF; CDR3nt: TGTGCCTGTCCTACTGGGGGATACAAGACAACAGCACAACTCTTCTTT
j_gene: TRDJ3; v_gene: TRDV2; d_gene: TRDD3; abundance: medium-sized; CDR3aa: CACDSTGGPSSWDTRQMFF; CDR3nt: TGTGCCTGTGACAGTACTGGGGGCCCCAGCTCCTGGGACACCCGACAGATGTTTTTC
j_gene: TRDJ3; v_gene: TRDV2; d_gene: TRDD3; abundance: medium-sized; CDR3aa: CACDNVLGDTAWDTRQMFF; CDR3nt: TGTGCCTGTGACAACGTACTGGGGGATACGGCTTGGGACACCCGACAGATGTTTTTC
j_gene: TRDJ3; v_gene: TRDV2; d_gene: TRDD3; abundance: medium-sized; CDR3aa: CACDTYWGRSWDTRQMFF; CDR3nt: TGTGCCTGTGACACCTACTGGGGTCGCTCCTGGGACACCCGACAGATGTTTTTC
j_gene: TRDJ3; v_gene: TRDV2; d_gene: TRDD3; abundance: medium-sized; CDR3aa: CACDGLGDSSWDTRQMFF; CDR3nt: TGTGCCTGTGACGGTCTGGGGGATAGCTCCTGGGACACCCGACAGATGTTTTTC
j_gene: TRDJ3; v_gene: TRDV2; d_gene: .; abundance: medium-sized; CDR3aa: CACDTVRAGSSWDTRQMFF; CDR3nt: TGTGCCTGTGACACCGTACGGGCTGGGTCCTCCTGGGACACCCGACAGATGTTTTTC
j_gene: TRDJ3; v_gene: TRDV2; d_gene: .; abundance: large; CDR3aa: CACDGPLGAPSWDTRQMFF; CDR3nt: TGTGCCTGTGACGGCCCACTGGGAGCGCCCTCCTGGGACACCCGACAGATGTTTTTC
j_gene: TRDJ3; v_gene: TRDV2; d_gene: TRDD3; abundance: medium-sized; CDR3aa: CACDNVLGDSSSWDTRQMFF; CDR3nt: TGTGCCTGTGACAACGTACTGGGGGACTCTAGCTCCTGGGACACCCGACAGATGTTTTTC
j_gene: TRDJ3; v_gene: TRDV2; d_gene: TRDD3; abundance: large; CDR3aa: CACDTVLGDPSSWDTRQMFF; CDR3nt: TGTGCCTGTGACACCGTACTGGGGGATCCGAGCTCCTGGGACACCCGACAGATGTTTTTC
j_gene: TRDJ3; v_gene: TRDV2; d_gene: .; abundance: large; CDR3aa: CACDTPGIGGFPSWDTRQMFF; CDR3nt: TGTGCCTGTGACACCCCCGGGATTGGGGGCTTCCCGTCCTGGGACACCCGACAGATGTTTTTC
j_gene: TRDJ3; v_gene: TRDV2; d_gene: .; abundance: medium-sized; CDR3aa: CACDTIGQSSSWDTRQMFF; CDR3nt: TGTGCCTGTGACACGATTGGGCAGTCCAGCTCCTGGGACACCCGACAGATGTTTTTC
j_gene: TRDJ3; v_gene: TRDV2; d_gene: TRDD3; abundance: medium-sized; CDR3aa: CACDTAGGSSWDTRQMFF; CDR3nt: TGTGCCTGTGACACCGCTGGGGGGAGCTCCTGGGACACCCGACAGATGTTTTTC
j_gene: TRDJ1; v_gene: TRDV2; d_gene: TRDD3; abundance: .; CDR3aa: CACDLLGDTYTDKLIF; CDR3nt: TGTGCCTGTGACCTTCTGGGGGATACGTACACCGATAAACTCATCTTT
j_gene: TRDJ3; v_gene: TRDV2; d_gene: TRDD3; abundance: large; CDR3aa: CACDTGGYARSWDTRQMFF; CDR3nt: TGTGCCTGTGACACCGGAGGATACGCTAGGTCCTGGGACACCCGACAGATGTTTTTC
j_gene: TRDJ3; v_gene: TRDV2; d_gene: .; abundance: large; CDR3aa: CACDSPGVSSWDTRQMFF; CDR3nt: TGTGCCTGTGACTCGCCGGGGGTTTCCTCCTGGGACACCCGACAGATGTTTTTC
j_gene: TRDJ3; v_gene: TRDV2; d_gene: TRDD3; abundance: medium-sized; CDR3aa: CACDSTGGLSSWDTRQMFF; CDR3nt: TGTGCCTGTGACTCTACTGGGGGCCTCAGCTCCTGGGACACCCGACAGATGTTTTTC
j_gene: TRDJ3; v_gene: TRDV2; d_gene: TRDD3; abundance: large; CDR3aa: CACDTAWGSRGLTGGLRSSWDTRQMFF; CDR3nt: TGTGCCTGTGACACAGCCTGGGGTAGTAGAGGTCTTACTGGGGGGCTACGGAGCTCCTGGGACACCCGACAGATGTTTTTC
j_gene: TRDJ3; v_gene: TRDV2; d_gene: .; abundance: large; CDR3aa: CACDTGGFIPSSWDTRQMFF; CDR3nt: TGTGCCTGTGACACCGGGGGATTCATTCCTAGCTCCTGGGACACCCGACAGATGTTTTTC
j_gene: TRDJ3; v_gene: TRDV2; d_gene: TRDD3; abundance: large; CDR3aa: CACDLGVRSSWDTRQMFF; CDR3nt: TGTGCCTGTGACCTGGGGGTCCGAAGCTCCTGGGACACCCGACAGATGTTTTTC
j_gene: TRDJ1; v_gene: TRDV2; d_gene: .; abundance: medium-sized; CDR3aa: CACDTGGRGQHKLIF; CDR3nt: TGTGCCTGTGACACCGGCGGGAGGGGCCAACACAAACTCATCTTT
j_gene: TRDJ3; v_gene: TRDV2; d_gene: TRDD3; abundance: medium-sized; CDR3aa: CACDTWGIRSWDTRQMFF; CDR3nt: TGTGCCTGTGACACCTGGGGGATACGCTCCTGGGACACCCGACAGATGTTTTTC
j_gene: TRDJ1; v_gene: TRDV2; d_gene: TRDD3; abundance: large; CDR3aa: CACDILGDTYTDKLIF; CDR3nt: TGTGCCTGTGACATACTGGGGGATACGTACACCGATAAACTCATCTTT
j_gene: TRDJ2; v_gene: TRDV2; d_gene: TRDD3; abundance: large; CDR3aa: CACDEVVLGDTTALTAQLFF; CDR3nt: TGTGCCTGTGACGAGGTGGTACTGGGGGATACTACAGCTTTGACAGCACAACTCTTCTTT
j_gene: TRDJ3; v_gene: TRDV2; d_gene: .; abundance: large; CDR3aa: CACDKLGWDTRQMFF; CDR3nt: TGTGCCTGTGACAAACTGGGCTGGGACACCCGACAGATGTTTTTC
j_gene: TRDJ3; v_gene: TRDV2; d_gene: TRDD3; abundance: large; CDR3aa: CACDTVLGALSWDTRQMFF; CDR3nt: TGTGCCTGTGACACCGTACTGGGGGCACTGTCCTGGGACACCCGACAGATGTTTTTC
j_gene: TRDJ2; v_gene: TRDV2; d_gene: TRDD3; abundance: large; CDR3aa: CACDTVMGDTAQLFF; CDR3nt: TGTGCCTGTGACACCGTAATGGGGGATACAGCACAACTCTTCTTT
j_gene: TRDJ2; v_gene: TRDV3; d_gene: TRDD3; abundance: few; CDR3aa: CALLGDTAQLFF; CDR3nt: TGTGCCTTACTGGGGGATACAGCACAACTCTTCTTT
j_gene: TRDJ3; v_gene: TRDV2; d_gene: .; abundance: large; CDR3aa: CACNSWDTRQMFF; CDR3nt: TGTGCCTGCAACTCCTGGGACACCCGACAGATGTTTTTC
j_gene: TRDJ3; v_gene: TRDV2; d_gene: .; abundance: large; CDR3aa: CACDTLLLSRDTRQMFF; CDR3nt: TGTGCCTGTGACACCTTATTACTGAGCAGGGACACCCGACAGATGTTTTTC
j_gene: TRDJ1; v_gene: TRDV2; d_gene: TRDD3; abundance: large; CDR3aa: CACDTGRAGGPYTDKLIF; CDR3nt: TGTGCCTGTGACACCGGAAGGGCTGGGGGCCCGTACACCGATAAACTCATCTTT
j_gene: TRDJ3; v_gene: TRDV2; d_gene: TRDD3; abundance: medium-sized; CDR3aa: CACDVLGDWDTRQMFF; CDR3nt: TGTGCCTGTGACGTACTGGGGGATTGGGACACCCGACAGATGTTTTTC
j_gene: TRDJ3; v_gene: TRDV2; d_gene: TRDD3; abundance: medium-sized; CDR3aa: CACDKILGDSWDTRQMFF; CDR3nt: TGTGCCTGTGACAAAATACTGGGGGACTCCTGGGACACCCGACAGATGTTTTTC
j_gene: TRDJ1; v_gene: TRDV2; d_gene: TRDD3; abundance: large; CDR3aa: CACDTLVLGDIYTDKLIF; CDR3nt: TGTGCCTGTGACACCCTCGTACTGGGGGATATTTACACCGATAAACTCATCTTT
j_gene: TRDJ3; v_gene: TRDV2; d_gene: TRDD3; abundance: large; CDR3aa: CACDTVLGMWDTRQMFF; CDR3nt: TGTGCCTGTGACACCGTACTGGGGATGTGGGACACCCGACAGATGTTTTTC
j_gene: TRDJ3; v_gene: TRDV2; d_gene: TRDD3; abundance: large; CDR3aa: CACDTGGYGSWDTRQMFF; CDR3nt: TGTGCCTGTGACACCGGGGGATACGGCTCCTGGGACACCCGACAGATGTTTTTC
j_gene: TRDJ3; v_gene: TRDV2; d_gene: TRDD3; abundance: medium-sized; CDR3aa: CACDTLLGDTLSSWDTRQMFF; CDR3nt: TGTGCCTGTGACACCCTACTGGGGGATACGCTCAGCTCCTGGGACACCCGACAGATGTTTTTC